The 20 T cell receptor beta chains listed next were all sequenced from one sample in a study of blood T cells in healthy people across ages. A second PCR, run for about 6 to 11 cycles, used a sample-barcoded 5' primer plus a J-beta primer mix. Each CDR3 protein gets one entry after TCRdb re-called the 5' RACE reads with MiXCR. The sample includes around 1,900,000 distinct CDR3 sequences, about two fifths of them seen just once. Source material: blood. These receptors were taken from a human donor in good health.

This clonotype occurred a few times. The chain employs TRBV5-5 and TRBJ1-2, with 10 bases aligning to TRBD1. The CDR3 covers 14 residues. Trimming cost V 0 bases and J 7 bases; bases outside gene matches: 3. Germline-derived CDR1 and CDR2 are SGHKS and YYEKEE (reference sequence). CDR3 region: CASSLGQGAPGYTF. In DNA, the CDR3 is TGTGCCAGCAGCTTGGGACAGGGGGCTCCTGGCTACACCTTC.

The chain links TRBV7-2 to TRBJ1-2; 7 nucleotides align to TRBD1. V lost 5 bases to trimming and J lost 4 bases; unmatched junction nucleotides: 13. Germline CDR1 SGHTA, CDR2 FQGNSA. This CDR3 is 16 amino acids long. For the CDR3, the DNA is TGTGCCAGCAGCCCGGGAGCGGGACAGATAGGCTATGGCTACACCTTC. Encoded protein: CASSPGAGQIGYGYTF. Filled out from reference TRBV7-2 and TRBJ1-2, the complete variable domain reads GAGVSQSPSNKVTEKGKDVELRCDPISGHTALYWYRQSLGQGLEFLIYFQGNSAPDKSGLPSDRFSAERTGGSVSTLTIQRTQQEDSAVYLCASSPGAGQIGYGYTFGSGTRLTVV.

Only a few counts were recorded for this clonotype. V usage is TRBV5-6 and J usage is TRBJ1-2; no clear D. The CDR3 is 13 amino acids. Germline CDR1 is SGHDT and CDR2 is YYEEEE. Trimming left V 5 bases short and J 6 bases short, with 14 bases between. CDR3 protein: CASSPFVNDGYTF. In DNA form, the CDR3 reads TGTGCCAGCAGTCCTTTCGTGAACGATGGCTACACCTTC.

This sequence joins TRBV12-3 or TRBV12-4 and TRBJ2-3; perhaps TRBD2 as D (6 bases). The CDR3 runs to 17 residues. Trimming removed 3 bases from V and 0 bases from J, with 16 bases in between. The DNA for the CDR3 is TGTGCCAGCAGTTTTAAGGGACTTCGATCTAGCACAGATACGCAGTATTTT. Amino acids: CASSFKGLRSSTDTQYF.

The chain uses TRBV6-2 or TRBV6-3 and TRBJ1-6; 8 bases are shared with TRBD1. Germline V gene data show CDR1 as MNHEY and CDR2 as SVGEGT. V lost 2 bases, J lost 7 bases, and 7 bases stayed unmatched. The CDR3 totals 16 residues. The CDR3 bases are TGTGCCAGCAGTTACGAGGTGCGGACAGGGAATTCACCCCTCCACTTT. It translates to CASSYEVRTGNSPLHF.

This clonotype was detected only a few times. The J gene is TRBJ2-3, the V gene TRBV6-4, with D possibly matching TRBD1 (6 bases). CDR1 is MRHNA, CDR2 SNTAGT, per germline. The CDR3 loop spans 15 amino acids. Trimming removed 0 bases at V and 5 bases at J, with 12 bases between. DNA for the CDR3: TGTGCCAGCAGTGACTCGGGCATGACAGGAGATACGCAGTATTTT. Protein sequence: CASSDSGMTGDTQYF.

The chain recombines TRBV15 with TRBJ2-2; 7 bases match TRBD2. This CDR3 is 15 amino acids long. The germline V gene encodes CDR1 LNHNV and CDR2 YYDKDF (reference sequence). V lost 0 bases to trimming and J lost 6 bases; unmatched junction nucleotides: 4. DNA of the CDR3: TGTGCCACCAGCAGAGATAGGCTAGCGGCCGGGGAGCTGTTTTTT. This encodes CATSRDRLAAGELFF.

The chain has TRBV6-6 and TRBJ2-3; D remains unclear. This CDR3 has 15 amino acids. Germline CDR1 and CDR2: MNHNY and SVGAGI (reference sequence). V was cut by 2 bases and J by 1 base, with 10 bases left in between. CDR3 nucleotide sequence: TGTGCCAGCAGTTACGTGGTATCCGGCACAGATACGCAGTATTTT. It codes for CASSYVVSGTDTQYF.

CDR3: CASSLGAQRSADTQYF. As DNA, the CDR3 is TGTGCCAGCAGCTTAGGAGCCCAGCGTAGCGCAGATACGCAGTATTTT. The J gene is TRBJ2-3, the V gene TRBV7-8, with TRBD2 as a possible D gene (5 bases). The CDR3 runs to 16 residues. Trimming took off 1 base at V and 4 bases at J, with 15 bases between the two ends. CDR1 is SGHVS, CDR2 FQNEAQ, per germline. The full variable domain, rest sourced from reference TRBV7-8 and TRBJ2-3, is GAGVSQSPRYKVAKRGQDVALRCDPISGHVSLFWYQQALGQGPEFLTYFQNEAQLDKSGLPSDRFFAERPEGSVSTLKIQRTQQEDSAVYLCASSLGAQRSADTQYFGPGTRLTVL.

In this sample, this clonotype turned up once. The CDR3 DNA reads TGTGCCAGCATATTCCGAGGGGGCAACGAGCAGTACTTC. Amino acid sequence: CASIFRGGNEQYF. V is TRBV5-8 and J is TRBJ2-5; 7 bases line up with TRBD1. The assigned J gene may be wrong: the sequence end matches TRBJ2-7 better. The germline CDR1 and CDR2 sequences are SGHTS and YDEGEE. The CDR3 has 13 residues.

The V call is TRBV5-1, the J call TRBJ2-3; TRBD2 matches 13 bases. V dropped 3 bases and J dropped 5; count of bases not matched to a gene: 12. The CDR3 covers 18 residues. Germline V CDR1 and CDR2: SGHRS, YFSETQ. CDR3: CASSSRTSGGLRGDTQYF. The CDR3 region has the DNA TGCGCCAGCAGCTCACGGACTAGCGGGGGCCTACGGGGAGATACGCAGTATTTT. Looking up the rest from reference TRBV5-1 and TRBJ2-3 gives the full variable domain: KAGVTQTPRYLIKTRGQQVTLSCSPISGHRSVSWYQQTPGQGLQFLFEYFSETQRNKGNFPGRFSGRQFSNSRSEMNVSTLELGDSALYLCASSSRTSGGLRGDTQYFGPGTRLTVL.

The chain joins TRBV5-1 to TRBJ1-5; TRBD1 might be the D (6 bases). There are 15 residues in the CDR3. Trimming removed 1 base from V and 6 bases from J, with 14 bases in between. Germline CDR1 reads SGHRS; CDR2 reads YFSETQ. The DNA of the CDR3 is TGCGCCAGCAGCTTGAGGGGAGAGGGGGTTCAGCCCCAGCATTTT. As protein: CASSLRGEGVQPQHF.

At least ten counts were recorded for this clonotype. This chain joins TRBV9 and TRBJ2-6, with D possibly being TRBD1 or TRBD2 (5 bases each). This CDR3 has 20 amino acids. From germline, CDR1 is SGDLS and CDR2 YYNGEE. The V gene lost 1 base and the J gene lost 0 bases, with 20 bases spanning the gap. CDR3 sequence (DNA): TGTGCCAGCAGCGTACGCGAGGGACGTAACTTTTTCTCTGGGGCCAACGTCCTGACTTTC. This sequence encodes CASSVREGRNFFSGANVLTF.

There are a few counts of this clonotype. This sequence joins TRBV20-1 and TRBJ1-5, with D possibly TRBD1 on 6 matching bases. Germline-derived CDR1 and CDR2 are DFQATT and SNEGSKA (reference sequence). The length of the CDR3 is 14 residues. Trimming left V 3 bases short and J 0 bases short, with 9 bases between. The CDR3 DNA is TGCAGTGCTAGTACAGGGATTAGCAATCAGCCCCAGCATTTT. Amino acids: CSASTGISNQPQHF.

This CDR3 is CASSQQKRGAYNEQFF. CDR3 DNA sequence: TGCGCCAGCAGCCAACAGAAGCGGGGAGCCTACAATGAGCAGTTCTTC. The rearrangement links TRBV4-1 to TRBJ2-1; 7 nucleotides line up with TRBD2. CDR1 is MGHRA, CDR2 YSYEKL, per germline. Germline trimming cut 2 bases from V and 2 bases from J; bases unmatched to any gene: 6. The CDR3 has 16 amino acids.

With respect to this clonotype: At one end the junction does not follow the germline gene, possibly because of a read error. The chain has TRBV12-3 or TRBV12-4 and TRBJ2-1, with TRBD1 matching over 8 bases. The CDR3 has 16 residues. The CDR3: CASQRTGSFTYNGQFF. DNA for the CDR3: TGTGCCAGCCAAAGGACAGGGAGTTTTACCTACAATGGGCAGTTCTTC.

This chain joins TRBV19 and TRBJ2-5, with 8 bases identical to TRBD1. The DNA end favors TRBJ2-7, so the J call may be wrong. In germline, CDR1 is LNHDA, CDR2 SQIVND (reference sequence). The length of the CDR3 is 14 residues. CDR3 region: CATARVSGGSEQYF. CDR3 DNA: TGTGCCACTGCACGGGTGTCAGGGGGCTCCGAGCAGTACTTC.

This clonotype appeared a few times. The rearrangement joins TRBV21-1 to TRBJ2-5. TRBV21-1 is described as a pseudogene. The CDR3 extends over 17 amino acids. The CDR3 sequence: CASSKAQSTKEKETQYF. The CDR3 DNA reads as TGTGCCAGCAGCAAAGCGCAGTCGACAAAGGAGAAAGAGACCCAGTACTTC.

V usage is TRBV5-1 and J usage is TRBJ1-1; the D gene is possibly TRBD1 (6 bases). CDR1 and CDR2 (germline): SGHRS, YFSETQ. Trimming removed 0 bases at V and 11 bases at J, with 11 bases between. CDR3 length: 12 residues. The CDR3, as DNA: TGCGCCAGCAGCTTGGAAACAGGGCTGGCTTTCTTT. It specifies CASSLETGLAFF.

This clonotype has only a few counts. The genes are TRBV10-3 and TRBJ1-1, with TRBD1 as a possible D gene (5 bases). The CDR3 extends over 16 amino acids. V gave up 6 bases and J gave up 6 bases, with 23 bases separating them. CDR1 and CDR2 (germline): ENHRY, SYGVKD. The CDR3 loop is CAISGGSPGGSAEAFF. Here the CDR3 DNA reads TGTGCCATCAGCGGAGGTTCCCCTGGGGGATCGGCTGAAGCTTTCTTT.